This T cell receptor beta chain comes out of a study of cytomegalovirus exposure and HLA in healthy donors. Study-wide results and limits: Common viral pathogens seemed, in a later analysis, to connect with several of the most significant clusters.

This clone has a single count. Its cognate antigen is unknown. V was clipped by 4 bases and J by 11 bases; unmatched bases: 20. This CDR3 spans 16 amino acids. From germline, CDR1 is SGHRS and CDR2 YFSETQ. The PCR ran on 60 Vbeta and 13 Jbeta primers. This table comes from immunoSEQ multiplex PCR, and its TCRdb copy is limited to in-frame clones, with some not included. The sample has 150,000 to 200,000 clones, roughly 83% seen once. This receptor was obtained from a woman aged 50 to 60 in good health and CMV-seronegative. J is TRBJ1-1 and V is TRBV5-1; 7 nucleotides align to TRBD1. Sequenced sample: PBMCs. The chain's CDR3 is CASSRESTGRRGRAFF. CDR3 coding DNA: TGCGCCAGCAGCCGGGAGTCGACAGGGAGGAGAGGACGGGCTTTCTTT.